This T cell receptor beta chain was profiled in a study of blood T cell repertoires in COVID-19. Overall study context: T cells, B-cell-depleted T cells, or PBMCs provided the cDNA or gDNA that served as material.

In the authors' workflow: The authors estimated nucleated cell counts from reference gene primer amplification. Generated by immunoSEQ multiplex PCR, the TCRdb table keeps only in-frame clones and is missing some. From that table come the V and J calls and clone size; the DNA was used to work out D and trimming. The sample yields around 100,000 clones, about 89% seen once. The CDR3 loop spans 16 amino acids. Germline CDR1 SNHLY, CDR2 FYNNEI. A remark on this clone: Relative to the germline gene, one junction end is altered; a read error may explain this.

This chain uses TRBV2 with TRBJ2-7; tentative D call: TRBD1 (7 bases). This sequence was found in a human donor in a cohort sampled during active COVID-19. The sample taken for sequencing was peripheral blood. CDR3 nucleotides: TGTGTCAGCAGTGAAGCGCTTCCTCAGGGGGGCTACGAGCAGTACTTC. Translation gives CVSSEALPQGGYEQYF. The whole variable domain, remainder taken from reference TRBV2 and TRBJ2-7, is EPEVTQTPSHQVTQMGQEVILRCVPISNHLYFYWYRQILGQKVEFLVSFYNNEISEKSEIFDDQFSVERPDGSNFTLKIRSTKLEDSAMYFCVSSEALPQGGYEQYFGPGTRLTVT.